The 6 T cell receptor beta chains given below trace back to one sample, sequenced in a study of cytomegalovirus exposure and HLA in healthy donors. In the PCR, 60 Vbeta and 13 Jbeta primers were used. Sequencing used immunoSEQ multiplex PCR; TCRdb keeps in-frame clones, though not all of them. The repertoire has approximately 220,000 clones, roughly 84% of them found once; the top ten carry approximately 1.5%. The source material was PBMCs. All receptors derive from a girl between 10 and 17 years old in good health and CMV-seronegative.

The genes are TRBV19 and TRBJ1-5; 8 bases line up with TRBD1. The germline V gene has CDR1 LNHDA and CDR2 SQIVND (reference sequence). The CDR3 contains 15 residues. After removal of 3 bases from V and 2 bases from J, the junction contained 3 bases not matched to a gene. In nucleotides, the CDR3 is TGTGCCAGTAGTATTCAGGGGGCCGGCAATCAGCCCCAGCATTTT. Amino acids: CASSIQGAGNQPQHF. Drawing the rest from reference TRBV19 and TRBJ1-5, the complete variable domain is DGGITQSPKYLFRKEGQNVTLSCEQNLNHDAMYWYRQDPGQGLRLIYYSQIVNDFQKGDIAEGYSVSREKKESFPLTVTSAQKNPTAFYLCASSIQGAGNQPQHFGDGTRLSIL.

The V gene is TRBV14, the J gene TRBJ2-1; D is unclear. Germline CDR1 reads SGHDN; CDR2 reads FVKESK. Between the trimmed V and J ends, which lost 0 bases and 0 bases, there was a span of 9 bases. The CDR3 runs to 16 residues. CDR3 region: CASSQDSGSSYNEQFF. In DNA, the CDR3 is TGTGCCAGCAGCCAAGATTCCGGTAGCTCCTACAATGAGCAGTTCTTC.

The sample holds a few counts of this clone. The chain has TRBV5-6 and TRBJ1-2; D remains unclear. From germline, CDR1 is SGHDT and CDR2 YYEEEE. The CDR3 loop spans 11 amino acids. Between the trimmed V and J ends, which lost 5 bases and 8 bases, there was a span of 10 bases. The CDR3 loop reads CASSSGVGYTF. The CDR3 DNA sequence: TGTGCCAGCAGTTCCGGGGTGGGCTACACCTTC. The variable domain in full, with the rest retrieved from reference TRBV5-6 and TRBJ1-2, is DAGVTQSPTHLIKTRGQQVTLRCSPKSGHDTVSWYQQALGQGPQFIFQYYEEEERQRGNFPDRFSGHQFPNYSSELNVNALLLGDSALYLCASSSGVGYTFGSGTRLTVV.

The V and J genes are TRBV5-8 and TRBJ2-2; D call uncertain. V was shortened by 3 bases and J by 5 bases, with 2 bases between the two germline ends. Germline values: CDR1 SGHTS, CDR2 YDEGEE. The CDR3 spans 11 residues. The CDR3 sequence: CASSSTGELFF. CDR3 nucleotides: TGTGCCAGCAGCTCTACCGGGGAGCTGTTTTTT.

The chain has TRBV29-1 and TRBJ2-1; TRBD2 matches at 7 bases. Germline-derived CDR1 and CDR2 are SQVTM and ANQGSEA. The V gene end was trimmed by 1 base and the J gene end by 2 bases; junction bases not matched to a gene: 5. The CDR3 extends over 15 amino acids. The CDR3 sequence: CSVEGLAATYNEQFF. The CDR3 region has the DNA TGCAGCGTTGAAGGGCTAGCGGCCACCTACAATGAGCAGTTCTTC.

This rearrangement joins TRBV29-1 to TRBJ2-1, with TRBD2 identical over 13 bases. Germline CDR1 and CDR2: SQVTM and ANQGSEA. V trimming: 3 bases; J trimming: 3 bases; junction bases outside the gene matches: 5. CDR3 length: 16 amino acids. CDR3 sequence (DNA): TGCAGCGTTGAGTCGGGACTAGCGGGAATCTACAATGAGCAGTTCTTC. As protein: CSVESGLAGIYNEQFF.